Listed here is a single TCR beta chain. As yet, its antigen is unknown. RNA transcripts were the template for amplifying TCR beta CDR3 regions. First-round RT-PCR with HTBI primers amplified the TCR CDR3 region. TCRdb ran MiXCR on the multiplex PCR reads and lists one entry per CDR3 protein. The data show approximately 640,000 distinct CDR3 sequences, around 15% seen once. These patients, aged 18 to 65, had recently diagnosed hyperthyroidism lasting under 2 months. This record comes from a study of T cells in Graves' hyperthyroidism and ophthalmopathy. General study findings and limits: A model of 13 V-J features distinguished ophthalmopathy from stable hyperthyroidism. Blood held most thyroid clonotypes expanded above 0.001 frequency.

Trimming pared 0 bases from V and 3 bases from J, leaving 3 bases between. The CDR3 is 13 amino acids. Germline V lookup: CDR1 GTSNPN, CDR2 SVGIG (reference sequence). The TCR comes from a woman in her thirties with Graves' hyperthyroidism. The chain uses TRBV30 and TRBJ2-6, with D uncertain. The material sequenced was blood. CDR3 nucleotides: TGTGCCTGGAGTGTAGGTGGGGCCAACGTCCTGACTTTC. Its protein is CAWSVGGANVLTF.